This T cell receptor (beta chain) is drawn from a study of human T cells and chemical hapten exposure. MiXCR was run by TCRdb on the RACE reads, yielding one entry per CDR3 protein. The sample lists over 130,000 distinct CDR3 sequences; approximately 10% were seen once. Time point meaning: patch test 2, 6 weeks after DPC sensitization. Treatment here: therapeutic diphenylcyclopropenone sensitization with weekly scalp DPC. Germline loops: CDR1 SGDLS, CDR2 YYNGEE. CDR3 size: 15 residues. Trimming took 0 bases from V and 1 from J, leaving 10 bases between them. Sequenced here: whole blood, sampled in connection with sensitization to the hapten diphenylcyclopropenone (DPC). The TCR originated in a woman aged 50 to 60 with alopecia areata. Some clones in this sample may be carry-over from other donors' samples. V gene TRBV9 combines with J gene TRBJ1-2, with D unclear. The DNA of the CDR3 is TGTGCCAGCAGCGTAGAGGCAGCACATAACTATGGCTACACCTTC. Translating it yields CASSVEAAHNYGYTF.